This is a list of T cell receptor beta chains from one sample in a study of blood T cell repertoires in COVID-19. Sequenced by immunoSEQ multiplex PCR; TCRdb stores in-frame clones only, minus some. In the table there are some 40,000 clones, about 91% of which are singletons. Sequenced: peripheral blood. The receptors stem from a woman in her 30s in a cohort sampled during active COVID-19. Each CDR3 is given with its conserved first and last residue. Fields, in order: V gene, D gene, J gene, CDR3 protein. A D gene is named only where the DNA matches it firmly.

TRBV2	NA	TRBJ2-2	CASSGRDTGELFF
TRBV5-4	NA	TRBJ2-1	CASSPPRGSSYNEQFF
TRBV15	TRBD1	TRBJ2-3	CATSRGPGQGRDTQYF
TRBV4-2	NA	TRBJ2-7	CASSQFRGEQYF
TRBV30	NA	TRBJ1-3	CAGRFSSGNTIYF
TRBV4-2	TRBD1	TRBJ1-6	CASSQGDSTLHF
TRBV7-2	TRBD2	TRBJ2-2	CASSPGLASNTGELFF
TRBV7-3	NA	TRBJ2-1	CASSLTRDEQFF
TRBV5-1	TRBD2	TRBJ2-2	CASSRSGGNTGELFF
TRBV13	TRBD2	TRBJ2-1	CASSLRGLAGEEQFF
TRBV9	NA	TRBJ2-2	CASSVGASVLTGELFF
TRBV9	NA	TRBJ2-3	CASSVQGTDTQYF
TRBV7-9	TRBD2	TRBJ2-5	CASSLRAGGPGETQYF
TRBV7-2	NA	TRBJ2-2	CASSLVSTSTGELFF
TRBV5-1	NA	TRBJ2-1	CASSLIGETYNEQFF
TRBV7-9	NA	TRBJ2-1	CASSLIQSYNEQFF
TRBV24-1	NA	TRBJ2-7	CATSDQLVGYEQYF
TRBV7-2	NA	TRBJ2-1	CASSETSGPYNEQFF
TRBV30	TRBD1	TRBJ2-7	CAWRSQGAGYEQYF
TRBV29-1	TRBD1	TRBJ2-4	CSVADRVAKNIQYF
TRBV7-3	NA	TRBJ2-1	CASSLTLSSYNEQFF
TRBV2	TRBD2	TRBJ2-3	CASSVPAGVIERENTQYF
TRBV9	TRBD2	TRBJ2-1	CASSSQRASGPPFSRGEQFF
TRBV11-2	NA	TRBJ2-7	CASRHRFSYEQYF
TRBV19	NA	TRBJ2-3	CASSMVVTASTDTQYF
TRBV5-6	TRBD1	TRBJ2-7	CASRTYRGLSEEQYF
TRBV27	NA	TRBJ2-3	CASSLKVAADTQYF
TRBV7-7	NA	TRBJ1-6	CASSSSRESPLHF
TRBV24-1	NA	TRBJ2-3	CATSVPGPLNTQYF
TRBV7-2	NA	TRBJ1-1	CASSPRGGQNTEAFF
TRBV7-9	NA	TRBJ1-1	CASSASGQGLTEAFF
TRBV30	NA	TRBJ1-1	CAWRRHEGHTEAFF
TRBV14	NA	TRBJ2-2	CASSHVSHGELFF
TRBV21-1	NA	TRBJ1-5	CASSLPGQADQPQHF
TRBV7-2	NA	TRBJ1-2	CASSVDRNYGYTF
TRBV18	TRBD2	TRBJ2-1	CASSPRTSGRAVGEQFF
TRBV12-5	NA	TRBJ2-5	CASGLGEVGTETQYF